This record covers a single T cell receptor (beta chain). Its matching antigen is unknown. The Th1 cells were the flow-through after CD25, CD56 and CD294 bead selections. T cell subsets were isolated with magnetic beads coated with subset-specific monoclonal antibodies. From mRNA, alpha and beta CDR3 regions were amplified using semiquantitative ARM-PCR. In ARM-PCR, communal superprimers followed tagged nested gene-specific primers for exponential amplification. TCRdb recomputed calls from the multiplex PCR reads with MiXCR, one row per CDR3 protein. The sample lists fewer than 15,000 distinct CDR3 sequences; roughly 62% were seen once. These data originate in a study of relationships among human T cell subsets. Study outcomes and limitations: Over 50% of CD8+ cytotoxic sequences were in clones over 100 reads; regulatory and Th2 had few. A CD4+CD8+ double-positive population could not be excluded by bead sorting. Many CDR3s were shared across Th1, Th2 and regulatory subsets.

The sequenced material came from CD4+ Th1 cells sorted from blood. The sequence was collected from a man aged 35-49 years in good health.

The CDR3 nucleotides read TGCGCCAGCAGAGACCCCTCTAAGGACGAGCAGTACTTC. Residues: CASRDPSKDEQYF. This chain connects TRBV5-1 to TRBJ2-7; D is ambiguous. Germline values: CDR1 SGHRS, CDR2 YFSETQ. This CDR3 has 13 residues. V lost 5 bases to trimming and J lost 5 bases, with 14 bases between them.